Following are 4 T cell receptor beta chains from one sample sequenced in a study of T cells in Graves' hyperthyroidism and ophthalmopathy. RNA transcripts provided the source from which TCR beta CDR3 regions were amplified. HTBI primers were the set used in a first-round RT-PCR of the TCR CDR3. TCRdb analysed the multiplex PCR reads with MiXCR anew, one entry per CDR3 protein. Here the sample spans roughly 380,000 distinct CDR3 sequences, approximately 18% being singletons. Sequenced material: blood. The receptors come from a woman aged 40 to 49 with Graves' ophthalmopathy.

This clonotype showed up many times. The V gene is TRBV6-1, the J gene TRBJ2-7; the D is unclear. The V gene lost 1 base and the J gene lost 9 bases, with 19 bases spanning the gap. The CDR3 loop spans 15 amino acids. CDR1 and CDR2 from the germline V gene are MNHNS and SASEGT. The CDR3 protein is CASSEGLADALWQYF. As DNA, the CDR3 is TGTGCCAGCAGTGAAGGTCTCGCGGACGCGTTGTGGCAGTACTTC.

Ten or more counts support this clonotype. This chain connects TRBV6-5 to TRBJ2-2; 9 bases align to TRBD2. Germline V gene sequence: CDR1 MNHEY, CDR2 SVGAGI. After removal of 7 bases from V and 6 bases from J, the junction contained 24 bases not matched to a gene. CDR3 length equals 20 residues. The DNA of the CDR3 is TGTGCCAGCACCAAGACTTCCCCTAGCGGGATATTGATATGGGCCGGGGAGCTGTTTTTT. Translation: CASTKTSPSGILIWAGELFF.

This clonotype was picked up many times. V gene TRBV10-3 combines with J gene TRBJ2-7; 8 nucleotides line up with TRBD2. Trimming at V came to 3 bases and at J to 1 base, leaving 8 bases not matched to a gene. Germline-derived CDR1 and CDR2 are ENHRY and SYGVKD. The CDR3 has 16 residues. The CDR3 nucleotides read TGTGCCATCAGTGAAGAATCAGCGGGAGTGTCCTACGAGCAGTACTTC. Its protein is CAISEESAGVSYEQYF.

This clonotype was picked up many times. CDR3 DNA: TGCGCCAGCAGCCAAGGGTCGACAGGCAGCACCGGGGAGCTGTTTTTT. It encodes CASSQGSTGSTGELFF. This chain joins TRBV4-3 and TRBJ2-2, with D tentatively TRBD1 (6 bases). The V end lost 1 base, the J end lost 4 bases, and 13 bases lay between the germline ends. Germline CDR1 is LGHNA and CDR2 is YSLEER. This CDR3 has 16 amino acids.